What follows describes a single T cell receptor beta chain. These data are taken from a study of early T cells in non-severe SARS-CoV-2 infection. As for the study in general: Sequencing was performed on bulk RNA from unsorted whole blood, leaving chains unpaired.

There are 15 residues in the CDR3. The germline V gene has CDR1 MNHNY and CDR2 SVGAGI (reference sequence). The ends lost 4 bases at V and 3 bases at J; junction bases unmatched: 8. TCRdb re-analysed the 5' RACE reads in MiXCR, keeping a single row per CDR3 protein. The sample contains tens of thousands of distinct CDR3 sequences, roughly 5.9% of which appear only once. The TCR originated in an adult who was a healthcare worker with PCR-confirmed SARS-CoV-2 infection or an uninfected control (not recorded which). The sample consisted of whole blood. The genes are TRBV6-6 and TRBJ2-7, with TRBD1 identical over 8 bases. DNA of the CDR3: TGTGCCAGCAGTTCCCGGACAGGGATCTTCTACGAGCAGTACTTC. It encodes CASSSRTGIFYEQYF.